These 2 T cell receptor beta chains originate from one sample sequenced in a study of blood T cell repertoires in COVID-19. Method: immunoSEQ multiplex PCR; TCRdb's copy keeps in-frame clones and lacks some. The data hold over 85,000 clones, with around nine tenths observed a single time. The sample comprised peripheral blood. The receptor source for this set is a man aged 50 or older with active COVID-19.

As DNA, the CDR3 is TGTGCCAGCAGTGACCAGACAGGGTGGACCCAGTACTTC. It specifies CASSDQTGWTQYF. The chain has TRBV6-2 or TRBV6-3 and TRBJ2-5; TRBD1 matches 7 bases. Germline loops: CDR1 MNHEY, CDR2 SVGEGT. V gave up 5 bases and J gave up 7 bases; unmatched junction bases: 7. The CDR3 covers 13 residues.

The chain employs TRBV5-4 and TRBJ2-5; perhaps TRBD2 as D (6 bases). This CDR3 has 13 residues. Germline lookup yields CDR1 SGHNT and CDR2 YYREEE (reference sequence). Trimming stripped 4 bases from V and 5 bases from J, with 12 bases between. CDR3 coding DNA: TGTGCCAGCAGCATGACTAGAATGGAGACCCAGTACTTC. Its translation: CASSMTRMETQYF.